The 10 T cell receptor beta chains below come from one sample, sequenced in a study of blood T cell repertoires in COVID-19. Data came from immunoSEQ multiplex PCR; TCRdb stores just in-frame clones and leaves some out. The sample yields 240,000 or so clones, approximately 80% seen once. The sequenced sample consisted of peripheral blood. Receptor source: a man aged 30 to 39 who had recovered from COVID-19.

As DNA, the CDR3 is TGTGCCAGCAGCCCCGGGACATCCTACAATGAGCAGTTCTTC. Its translation: CASSPGTSYNEQFF. The V gene is TRBV16, the J gene TRBJ2-1; D may be TRBD1 (6 bases). Germline V lookup: CDR1 KGHSY, CDR2 FQNENV. CDR3 length equals 14 residues. V lost 4 bases and J lost 1, with 8 bases in between.

This clone came up many times. V is TRBV19 and J is TRBJ1-5, with 10 bases lining up with TRBD1. CDR1 is LNHDA, CDR2 SQIVND, per germline (reference sequence). There are 16 residues in the CDR3. The junction had 8 bases not matched to a gene; V was cut back by 5 bases and J by 4 bases. The DNA of the CDR3 is TGTGCCAGTAGTCACAGGACAGGGGGGTTTAATCAGCCCCAGCATTTT. This translates into CASSHRTGGFNQPQHF.

J is TRBJ2-1 and V is TRBV14, with unresolved D. The CDR3 is 12 residues long. Per germline, CDR1 SGHDN and CDR2 FVKESK. V lost 0 bases and J 13 bases, leaving 10 bases between the germline ends. Here the CDR3 DNA reads TGTGCCAGCAGCCAAGATCTGAGCTCCCAGTTCTTC. Protein product: CASSQDLSSQFF.

The chain carries TRBV7-9 and TRBJ2-5, with TRBD2 identical over 10 bases. V lost 4 bases, J lost 1 base, and 3 bases stayed unmatched. The CDR3 is made up of 15 amino acids. Germline V gene sequence: CDR1 SEHNR, CDR2 FQNEAQ (reference sequence). The CDR3 DNA reads as TGTGCCAGCAGCTATTTAGCGGGGGGCCAAGAGACCCAGTACTTC. This sequence encodes CASSYLAGGQETQYF. Full variable domain (missing parts from reference TRBV7-9 and TRBJ2-5): DTGVSQNPRHKITKRGQNVTFRCDPISEHNRLYWYRQTLGQGPEFLTYFQNEAQLEKSRLLSDRFSAERPKGSFSTLEIQRTEQGDSAMYLCASSYLAGGQETQYFGPGTRLLVL.

The chain carries TRBV5-8 and TRBJ2-1; the match to TRBD2 covers 10 bases. V shed 2 bases, J shed 6 bases, and the junction held 20 bases outside the gene matches. Germline V gene sequence: CDR1 SGHTS, CDR2 YDEGEE. This CDR3 is built from 20 residues. CDR3: CASSFDIRVDSGGAPNEQFF. Written as DNA, the CDR3 is TGTGCCAGCAGCTTTGATATAAGGGTCGACAGCGGGGGGGCCCCCAATGAGCAGTTCTTC.

This clone occurred a few times. This chain uses TRBV3-1 (or the pseudogene TRBV3-2) with TRBJ1-5; maybe TRBD1 (5 bases). Germline values: CDR1 LGHDT, CDR2 YNNKEL (reference sequence). This CDR3 contains 16 residues. V lost 4 bases to trimming and J lost 5 bases, with 18 bases between them. The CDR3 bases are TGTGCCAGCAGCCCTGGAATTACAGGAGACTATCAGCCCCAGCATTTT. Protein sequence: CASSPGITGDYQPQHF.

The CDR3 DNA is TGTGCCAGCCGCAACGTTCTAGCAGAACCAGATACGCAGTATTTT. Translation gives CASRNVLAEPDTQYF. The rearrangement joins TRBV5-6 to TRBJ2-3, with D perhaps matching TRBD2 (5 bases). Germline values: CDR1 SGHDT, CDR2 YYEEEE. V lost 7 bases and J 4 bases, leaving 19 bases between the germline ends. The CDR3 runs to 15 residues.

This clone was seen a handful of times. The V gene is TRBV7-6, the J gene TRBJ1-3, with D possibly matching TRBD1 (5 bases). This CDR3 is built from 16 residues. Trimming pared 2 bases from V and 0 bases from J, leaving 11 bases between. Germline CDR1 and CDR2: SGHVS and FNYEAQ. The CDR3 bases are TGTGCCAGCAGCTTAAACAGGTTTAACTCTGGAAACACCATATATTTT. Its translation: CASSLNRFNSGNTIYF.

The chain is built from TRBV5-1 and TRBJ1-3; the D is unclear. The V end was cut by 7 bases, the J end by 0 bases, with 11 bases between. Looked up from germline, CDR1 is SGHRS and CDR2 is YFSETQ. This CDR3 is built from 14 residues. CDR3 DNA sequence: TGCGCCAGCCGAATTTCCGGCTCTGGAAACACCATATATTTT. This gives the protein CASRISGSGNTIYF.

V and J are TRBV7-3 and TRBJ2-3; 7 bases map to TRBD1. Germline CDR1 and CDR2: SGHTA and FQGTGA. The V and J ends lost 5 bases and 5 bases, in that order; junction bases with no gene match: 7. The CDR3 is 14 residues long. CDR3 residues: CASSPGTARDTQYF. CDR3 DNA: TGTGCCAGCAGCCCCGGGACAGCTCGAGATACGCAGTATTTT.